The 10 T cell receptor beta chains reported below all come from one sample, sequenced in a study of CD8 T cells in ankylosing spondylitis. TCRdb reanalysed the 5' RACE reads using MiXCR and keeps one entry per CDR3 protein. Of roughly 670,000 distinct CDR3 sequences listed, around a fifth were seen once; the top ten hold around 20%. These receptors' antigens are unknown. Whole-study results and caveats: A motif of eight or nine highly homologous TCR beta variants was seen as apparently characteristic of ankylosing spondylitis blood.

The sample taken for sequencing was blood, either unsorted or a sorted T cell fraction (not recorded which). These receptors all stem from a male donor with ankylosing spondylitis.

The chain couples TRBV15 to TRBJ1-5; TRBD1 matches 8 bases. V shed 1 base, J shed 7 bases, and the junction held 6 bases outside the gene matches. The CDR3 is made up of 15 amino acids. Germline loops: CDR1 LNHNV, CDR2 YYDKDF (reference sequence). CDR3 loop: CATSRGGQGGQPQHF. CDR3 nucleotides: TGTGCCACCAGCAGAGGTGGACAGGGTGGGCAGCCCCAGCATTTT.

This chain uses TRBV4-2 with TRBJ2-2, with 9 bases that match TRBD2. V shed 0 bases and J 5 bases; nucleotides not matched to a gene: 7. Germline loops: CDR1 LGHNA, CDR2 YNFKEQ. CDR3 length: 17 amino acids. The DNA of the CDR3 is TGTGCCAGCAGCCAAGATGAGGCTAGCGGGGTTACCGGGGAGCTGTTTTTT. Translating gives CASSQDEASGVTGELFF.

This clonotype was counted between two and nine times. This rearrangement joins TRBV27 to TRBJ2-4, with D perhaps being TRBD1 or TRBD2 (6 bases each). Germline V gene sequence: CDR1 MNHEY, CDR2 SMNVEV (reference sequence). The V and J ends lost 6 bases and 1 base respectively, with 25 bases between them. This CDR3 has 19 amino acids. The CDR3 DNA is TGTGCCAGCAGCCCTTTGGGCAGGGGAGGATCGGGTGCCAAAAACATTCAGTACTTC. Protein: CASSPLGRGGSGAKNIQYF.

A word on this clonotype: At one of its ends the junction is not consistent with the germline gene, which may arise from a read error. The genes are TRBV7-7 and TRBJ2-2; no clear D gene. Germline V gives CDR1 SSHAT, CDR2 FNYEAQ (reference sequence). The CDR3 loop spans 14 amino acids. The DNA for the CDR3 is TGTGCTAGCAGCCCTTTCCAGGACACCGGGGAGCTGTTTTTT. Its translation is CASSPFQDTGELFF.

V usage is TRBV9 and J usage is TRBJ2-1; 10 bases are a match to TRBD2. V lost 4 bases and J lost 8; bases outside the gene matches: 9. This CDR3 spans 15 amino acids. Germline V CDR1 and CDR2: SGDLS, YYNGEE. DNA for the CDR3: TGTGCCAGCAGCCCTCCTAGCGGGAGATCTCATGAGCAGTTCTTC. Its protein product is CASSPPSGRSHEQFF.

This clonotype was counted between two and nine times. The chain recombines TRBV18 with TRBJ2-5; the D gene is possibly TRBD2 (5 bases). The germline V gene has CDR1 KGHSH and CDR2 LQKENI. V lost 8 bases to trimming and J lost 10 bases, with 20 bases between them. CDR3 length: 13 residues. The CDR3 region is CASPSPSPRDQYF. CDR3 DNA sequence: TGTGCCAGCCCCAGCCCTTCCCCGAGGGACCAGTACTTC.

This clonotype was found a few times. The rearrangement links TRBV6-1 to TRBJ2-5; D gene unclear. V was clipped by 5 bases and J by 2 bases, with 12 bases between them. The V gene's germline CDR1 is MNHNS and CDR2 SASEGT. CDR3 length equals 14 residues. In DNA, the CDR3 is TGTGCCAGCAGTCAATCAACGGCGCAAGAGACCCAGTACTTC. This gives the protein CASSQSTAQETQYF.

This clonotype came up a few times. The chain couples TRBV29-1 to TRBJ2-1; tentatively, D is TRBD2 (6 bases). The V gene's germline CDR1 is SQVTM and CDR2 ANQGSEA. This CDR3 region has 14 residues. V shed 5 bases and J shed 5 bases, with 16 bases lying between them. The CDR3 sequence: CSVPRRDRNNEQFF. The CDR3 region has the DNA TGCAGCGTTCCCCGGAGGGACCGTAACAATGAGCAGTTCTTC.

This clonotype came up a few times. This sequence joins TRBV5-1 and TRBJ1-2, with no clear D. The CDR3 spans 14 residues. With 0 bases removed from V and 4 bases from J, the gap between germline ends came to 10 bases. Germline V gene lookup returns CDR1 SGHRS and CDR2 YFSETQ. The CDR3 DNA is TGCGCCAGCAGCTTGGGGCAGGATTTCTATGGCTACACCTTC. Amino acid sequence: CASSLGQDFYGYTF.

This clonotype was found a few times. This chain links TRBV27 with TRBJ2-7, with 7 nucleotides matching TRBD1. There are 13 residues in the CDR3. Germline V CDR1 and CDR2: MNHEY, SMNVEV (reference sequence). The V gene end was trimmed by 5 bases and the J gene end by 4 bases; junction bases not matched to a gene: 5. The CDR3 protein is CASSTGAKYEQYF. The CDR3, as DNA: TGTGCCAGCAGTACAGGGGCTAAGTACGAGCAGTACTTC.